This T cell receptor beta chain derives from a study of immune evolution from preneoplasia to lung adenocarcinoma. Whole-study findings and limits: Clonality was highest in normal lung, lower in later-stage lesions apparently.

With regard to this clone: Its antigen is not identified.

The repertoire was sequenced with immunoSEQ multiplex PCR; TCRdb's copy has only in-frame clones and lacks some. The sample comprises around 1,200 clones, about 80% of which are singletons, and more than 20% rests with the top ten. Per the germline V gene, CDR1 is MGHDK and CDR2 is SYGVNS. The CDR3 runs to 15 residues. The V end was cut by 2 bases, the J end by 3 bases, with 13 bases between. Sequencing was performed on FFPE adjacent normal lung tissue. V gene TRBV25-1 combines with J gene TRBJ1-2; no clear D gene. The sequence was obtained from a person between 55 and 70 years old with lung adenocarcinoma. The CDR3 loop reads CASSETYVLYYGYTF. CDR3 bases: TGTGCCAGCAGTGAAACTTACGTCCTCTACTATGGCTACACCTTC.